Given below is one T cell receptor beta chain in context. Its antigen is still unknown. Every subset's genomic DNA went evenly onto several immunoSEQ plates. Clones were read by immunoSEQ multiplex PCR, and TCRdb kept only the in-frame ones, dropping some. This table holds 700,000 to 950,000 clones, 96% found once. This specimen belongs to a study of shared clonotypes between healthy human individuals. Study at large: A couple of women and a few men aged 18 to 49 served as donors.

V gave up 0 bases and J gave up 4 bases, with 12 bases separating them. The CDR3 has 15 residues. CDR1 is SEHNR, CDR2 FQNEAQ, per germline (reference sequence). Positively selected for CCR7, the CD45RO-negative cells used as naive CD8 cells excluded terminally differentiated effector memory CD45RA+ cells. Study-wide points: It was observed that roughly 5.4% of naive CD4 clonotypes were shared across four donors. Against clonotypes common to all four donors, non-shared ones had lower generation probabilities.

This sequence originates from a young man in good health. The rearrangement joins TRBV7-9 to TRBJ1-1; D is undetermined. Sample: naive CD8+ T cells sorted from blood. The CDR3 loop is CASSLADLAVTEAFF. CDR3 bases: TGTGCCAGCAGCTTAGCAGACCTGGCGGTCACTGAAGCTTTCTTT.